These 9 T cell receptor beta chains were all obtained from the same sample, sequenced in a study of CD8+CD57+ T cells in acquired aplastic anemia. CD8+CD57+ cell expansion had been shown by flow cytometry in patients chosen for sequencing. Profiling that covered TCR beta VDJ and CDR3 relied on genomic DNA as its template. TCRdb re-analysed the reads in MiXCR, keeping a single row per CDR3 protein. Of 400,000 to 600,000 distinct CDR3 sequences listed, approximately 32% are singletons. The specimen was sorted CD4+, CD8+, or CD8+CD57+ T cells (not recorded which) from PBMCs. These receptors were collected from a human donor with aplastic anemia.

This clonotype was counted at least ten times. The V and J genes are TRBV10-2 and TRBJ2-7; D remains ambiguous. V was trimmed by 4 bases and J by 2 bases, leaving 15 bases between them. Germline values: CDR1 WSHSY, CDR2 SAAADI. CDR3 length: 15 amino acids. This CDR3 reads CASSGRQVLTYEQYF. CDR3 coding DNA: TGCGCCAGCAGTGGACGGCAGGTGCTCACCTACGAGCAGTACTTC.

This clonotype was picked up one time. This chain uses TRBV2 with TRBJ1-2; perhaps TRBD1 as D (5 bases). Trimming shortened V by 8 bases and J by 2 bases, and 9 bases separated the two germline ends. The CDR3 is 12 residues long. The germline gives CDR1 SNHLY, CDR2 FYNNEI. The CDR3 nucleotides read TGTGCCAGCCGGGACTGGAACTATGGCTACACCTTC. Translated: CASRDWNYGYTF.

The chain couples TRBV6-1 to TRBJ1-6, with D tentatively TRBD1 (6 bases). Germline V gene data show CDR1 as MNHNS and CDR2 as SASEGT. This CDR3 spans 14 amino acids. V was pared by 9 bases and J by 4 bases, with 13 bases between. In DNA form, the CDR3 reads TGTGCCAGGGACGAAGGACAGTATAATTCACCCCTCCACTTT. Translation gives CARDEGQYNSPLHF.

The sample holds a few counts of this clonotype. J is TRBJ1-6 and V is TRBV2; 7 bases agree with TRBD1. The CDR3 spans 13 residues. CDR1 is SNHLY and CDR2 is FYNNEI in the germline V gene. After removal of 6 bases from V and 15 bases from J, the junction contained 11 bases not matched to a gene. The CDR3 sequence: CASSNRQGNHLHF. DNA for the CDR3: TGTGCCAGCAGCAACCGACAGGGTAACCACCTCCACTTT.

The chain joins TRBV20-1 to TRBJ2-1; possibly TRBD1 for D (6 bases). CDR1 is DFQATT, CDR2 SNEGSKA, per germline (reference sequence). CDR3 length: 12 residues. V dropped 6 bases and J dropped 9 bases, with 15 bases sitting between them. CDR3 sequence (DNA): TGCAGTGCCGATACAGGGAGTAGTGAGCAGTTCTTC. It codes for CSADTGSSEQFF.

The chain has TRBV20-1 and TRBJ1-5; 8 bases line up with TRBD1. Per the germline V gene, CDR1 is DFQATT and CDR2 is SNEGSKA (reference sequence). CDR3 length: 17 amino acids. Germline trimming cut 0 bases from V and 7 bases from J; bases unmatched to any gene: 14. CDR3 amino acids: CSARDMEGTGEVQPQHF. The CDR3 region has the DNA TGCAGTGCTAGAGATATGGAGGGGACAGGTGAAGTCCAGCCCCAGCATTTT.

Points on this clonotype: A clone one base away is much larger, so this may be a read error. V and J are TRBV7-8 and TRBJ2-7, with 7 nucleotides matching TRBD1. The CDR3 has 16 amino acids. The ends lost 1 base at V and 4 bases at J; junction bases unmatched: 10. Germline V lookup: CDR1 SGHVS, CDR2 FQNEAQ. CDR3 in amino acids: CASSLGWGTAPYEQYF. As DNA, the CDR3 is TGTGCCAGCAGCTTAGGTTGGGGGACAGCTCCTTACGAGCAGTACTTC.

There are many counts of this clonotype. J is TRBJ2-3 and V is TRBV7-9; D may be TRBD2 (7 bases). Germline CDR1 reads SEHNR; CDR2 reads FQNEAQ (reference sequence). The V end lost 10 bases, the J end lost 2 bases, and 16 bases lay between the germline ends. This CDR3 spans 14 amino acids. Written as DNA, the CDR3 is TGTGCCATTAGGGGGGGTACACACACAGATACGCAGTATTTT. The encoded protein is CAIRGGTHTDTQYF.

In this sample, this clonotype turned up a few times. V is TRBV15 and J is TRBJ1-5; 9 bases map to TRBD1. The junction had 10 bases not matched to a gene; V was cut back by 2 bases and J by 5 bases. The germline V gene encodes CDR1 LNHNV and CDR2 YYDKDF (reference sequence). The CDR3 sequence is 17 residues long. The CDR3 is CATSRSLRTGGYQPQHF. The CDR3 DNA is TGTGCCACCAGCAGATCATTACGAACAGGGGGCTATCAGCCCCAGCATTTT.